Listed below are T cell receptor beta chains from one sample, sequenced in a study of control samples from healthy donors and cancer patients. TCRdb's copy holds only in-frame clones and misses some; the assay was immunoSEQ multiplex PCR. The data contain approximately 54,000 clones, about 90% of them singletons. The sequenced sample consisted of PBMCs. Receptor source: a middle-aged man with head and neck cancer. Each CDR3 is given with its conserved first and last residue. D genes are given only for firm matches. Only part of the rows carry a size: once, few, many, or a class if the clone is expanded.

>-|-|TRBJ2-7|15|TRBV7-2
TGTGCCAGCAGCTTTATCACGGAAGCTGGGTACGAGCAGTACTTC
CASSFITEAGYEQYF
>-|-|TRBJ1-2|13|TRBV9
TGTGCCAGCAGCGTAGAGGGGTCTTATGGCTACACCTTC
CASSVEGSYGYTF
>TRBD1|-|TRBJ1-1|17|TRBV5-1
TGCGCCAGCAGCCTAATACCAACCGGGACAGTTAACACTGAAGCTTTCTTT
CASSLIPTGTVNTEAFF
>-|-|TRBJ1-1|14|TRBV18
TGTGCCAGCTCACCACAGGGCCCGAACACTGAAGCTTTCTTT
CASSPQGPNTEAFF
>TRBD1|-|TRBJ1-1|12|TRBV7-9
TGTGCCAGCAGCGTAGGACAGGGATCAGCTTTCTTT
CASSVGQGSAFF
>TRBD1|-|TRBJ2-7|16|TRBV11-2
TGTGCCAGCAGCACAGGCCCGGGACAGGGCACCTACGAGCAGTACTTC
CASSTGPGQGTYEQYF
>-|once|TRBJ1-2|13|TRBV29-1
TGCAGCGCCACGACAGGCCTTAACTATGGCTACACCTTC
CSATTGLNYGYTF
>-|-|TRBJ1-5|16|TRBV6-6
TGTGCCAGCAGTTACAGGTCGGGGCTTAGCAATCAGCCCCAGCATTTT
CASSYRSGLSNQPQHF
>-|-|TRBJ1-1|13|TRBV6-2/TRBV6-3
TGTGCCAGCAGTTACTCGAAAAACACTGAAGCTTTCTTT
CASSYSKNTEAFF
>TRBD1|-|TRBJ2-1|14|TRBV6-2/TRBV6-3
TGTGCCAGCAGTCTAGACAGGGTCTACAATGAGCAGTTCTTC
CASSLDRVYNEQFF
>-|few|TRBJ1-2|15|TRBV7-9
TGTGCCAGCAGCCCCCCAAGACAGGCCTACTATGGCTACACCTTC
CASSPPRQAYYGYTF
>TRBD1|-|TRBJ1-2|16|TRBV6-5
TGTGCCAGCAGTTACTCGACAGGGTGGCGGAACTATGGCTACACCTTC
CASSYSTGWRNYGYTF
>TRBD1|-|TRBJ2-7|16|TRBV28
TGTGCCAGCAGTTTAACCCCCGGACAGGGTAAATACGAGCAGTACTTC
CASSLTPGQGKYEQYF
>TRBD1|-|TRBJ1-1|15|TRBV28
TGTGCCACTGGACAGGGGGCTTGGTTGAACACTGAAGCTTTCTTT
CATGQGAWLNTEAFF
>TRBD1|-|TRBJ1-1|16|TRBV7-9
TGTGCCAGCAGCTTAGCGCAGGGACAGGGCTGGGCTGAAGCTTTCTTT
CASSLAQGQGWAEAFF
>-|-|TRBJ2-7|13|TRBV3-1/TRBV3-2
TGTGCCAGCAGCCAACTCGAAACCTACGAGCAGTACTTC
CASSQLETYEQYF
>TRBD1|-|TRBJ1-2|21|TRBV13
TGTGCCAGCAGCGCTCCGGGACAGGGCCAGGGTCCACGGCAGGTTAACTATGGCTACACCTTC
CASSAPGQGQGPRQVNYGYTF
>TRBD1|-|TRBJ1-1|17|TRBV19
TGTGCCAGTACCCCTTCTTGGGGACAGGGTTCGAACACTGAAGCTTTCTTT
CASTPSWGQGSNTEAFF
>-|-|TRBJ2-1|14|TRBV18
TGTGCCAGCTCACCACTACAAGTCTACAATGAGCAGTTCTTC
CASSPLQVYNEQFF
>-|-|TRBJ1-5|13|TRBV3-1/TRBV3-2
TGTGCCAGCAGCCAAGGGGACCAATCGCCCCAGCATTTT
CASSQGDQSPQHF
>-|-|TRBJ2-3|17|TRBV27
TGTGCCAGCAGTCCCACCCCGTTGCAACGGGCCACAGATACGCAGTATTTT
CASSPTPLQRATDTQYF
>TRBD1|few|TRBJ1-5|14|TRBV19
TGTGCCAGCACGTTAGTGCAGGGGGTTCAGCCCCAGCATTTT
CASTLVQGVQPQHF
>-|-|TRBJ1-1|18|TRBV14
TGTGCCAGCAGCCAAGGGGCCGGGACCGCAACCTGGTTAGGTGAAGCTTTCTTT
CASSQGAGTATWLGEAFF
>TRBD2|-|TRBJ2-5|16|TRBV4-3
TGCGCCAGCAGCCAAGGTACTAGCGGAAACCAAGAGACCCAGTACTTC
CASSQGTSGNQETQYF
>TRBD2|-|TRBJ2-1|19|TRBV2
TGTGCCAGCAGTGAATCCCCACGTCACGCGTCTAGCGGGAGAAAGGGGCAGTTCTTC
CASSESPRHASSGRKGQFF
>-|-|TRBJ2-2|14|TRBV7-9
TGTGCCAGCAGCGATCTAAGGGGAACCGGGGAGCTGTTTTTT
CASSDLRGTGELFF
>-|-|TRBJ1-2|15|TRBV6-5
TGTGCCAGCAGTTCACAGAAAAATCAATTCTATGGCTACACCTTC
CASSSQKNQFYGYTF
>-|few|TRBJ2-7|16|TRBV5-1
TGCGCCAGCAGCTTGGGTTCGTGGATACAGGGTAACGAGCAGTACTTC
CASSLGSWIQGNEQYF
>-|few|TRBJ1-2|14|TRBV30
TGTGCCTGGAGTGTACTGACAGGCTACTATGGCTACACCTTC
CAWSVLTGYYGYTF
>-|-|TRBJ2-6|14|TRBV6-4
TGTGCCAGCGCCTCCAGCTCCGGGGCCAACGTCCTGACTTTC
CASASSSGANVLTF
>-|few|TRBJ1-4|18|TRBV28
TGTGCCAGCAGTTTAGGGCTTCAGGGGCGGAGAAAGGGGGAAAAACTGTTTTTT
CASSLGLQGRRKGEKLFF
>-|-|TRBJ2-4|17|TRBV4-3
TGCGCCAGCAGCCAAAATTGGGCGGGGACCCTCAAAAACATTCAGTACTTC
CASSQNWAGTLKNIQYF
>TRBD2|-|TRBJ2-5|15|TRBV4-1
TGCGCCAGCAGCCTAGCGGGGGTGTTGCAAGAGACCCAGTACTTC
CASSLAGVLQETQYF
>TRBD1|few|TRBJ2-5|13|TRBV19
TGTGCCAGTAGACTCACAGGGGAAGAGACCCAGTACTTC
CASRLTGEETQYF
>-|-|TRBJ2-7|18|TRBV28
TGTGCCAGCAGTGAGCCCGGGTCCCAGAACCCACTCTCCTACGAGCAGTACTTC
CASSEPGSQNPLSYEQYF
>TRBD2|-|TRBJ2-2|18|TRBV7-8
TGTGCCAGCAGCTCCTACCGACTAGCGGGAAAGAACACCGGGGAGCTGTTTTTT
CASSSYRLAGKNTGELFF
>-|-|TRBJ1-5|12|TRBV21-1
TGTGCCATGGTCAGGGTCTATCAGCCCCAGCATTTT
CAMVRVYQPQHF